The clone carrying this TCR beta chain was observed a handful of times. V lost 9 bases, J lost 0 bases, and 7 bases stayed unmatched. Germline-derived CDR1 and CDR2 are SGHTA and FQGNSA. The CDR3 sequence is 14 residues long. Before thyroid surgery, none of the patients had received any treatment. TCRdb re-called clones via MiXCR from the PCR reads. The sample has tens of thousands of clones, around 25% seen once. The data belong to a study of metastatic and nonmetastatic thyroid tumors. The sequence was obtained from a female donor with papillary thyroid cancer or a benign thyroid nodule (not recorded which). Some clones in this sample may be carry-over from other donors' samples. The sequencing sample was made of blood. J is TRBJ2-7 and V is TRBV7-2; 8 bases fit TRBD2. CDR3 in DNA: TGTGCCAGTAAAGCACTAGCGGCCTCCTACGAGCAGTACTTC. This translates into CASKALAASYEQYF.